This T cell receptor (beta chain) was captured in a study of cytomegalovirus exposure and HLA in healthy donors. Study results and caveats: Later genetic work tied a missense DCLRE1C variant to beta-chain V and J trimming. What a later analysis showed was that several of the most significant clusters appeared linked to common viral pathogens. Rarity held for most TCR sequences, but there were some public TCRs that occurred in many donors.

Nominally healthy donors provided the samples, though records likely missed some immune exposures. The PCR had 60 Vbeta and 13 Jbeta primers. The data were produced by immunoSEQ multiplex PCR, yet TCRdb's version contains in-frame clones alone and is incomplete. Of 200,000 or so clones listed, approximately 83% are singletons. Of note for this clone: What it binds is not known.

The sequencing sample was made of PBMCs. The TCR was taken from a boy aged 2 to 10 in good health and CMV-seronegative.

Here the CDR3 DNA reads TGTGCCAGCAGCCAAGATAGGGACAGGGTGGGCTACAATGAGCAGTTCTTC. This translates into CASSQDRDRVGYNEQFF. This rearrangement joins TRBV4-2 to TRBJ2-1; 9 positions agree with TRBD1. The CDR3 is 17 residues long. Trimming cost V 0 bases and J 3 bases; bases outside gene matches: 6. Per the germline V gene, CDR1 is LGHNA and CDR2 is YNFKEQ.